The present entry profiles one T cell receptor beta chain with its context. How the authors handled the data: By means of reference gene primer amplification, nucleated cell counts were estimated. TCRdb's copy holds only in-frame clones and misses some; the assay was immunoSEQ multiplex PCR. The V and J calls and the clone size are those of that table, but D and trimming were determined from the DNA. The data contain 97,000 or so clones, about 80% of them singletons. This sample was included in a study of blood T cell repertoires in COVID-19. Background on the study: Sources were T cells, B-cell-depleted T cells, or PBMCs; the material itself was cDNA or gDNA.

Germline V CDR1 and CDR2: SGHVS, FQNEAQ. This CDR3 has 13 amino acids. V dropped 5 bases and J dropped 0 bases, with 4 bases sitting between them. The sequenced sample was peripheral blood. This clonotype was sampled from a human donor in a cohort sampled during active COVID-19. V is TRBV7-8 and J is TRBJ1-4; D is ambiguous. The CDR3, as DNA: TGTGCCAGCAGCCCAACAACTAATGAAAAACTGTTTTTT. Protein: CASSPTTNEKLFF. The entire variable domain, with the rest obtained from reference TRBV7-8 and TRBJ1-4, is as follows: GAGVSQSPRYKVAKRGQDVALRCDPISGHVSLFWYQQALGQGPEFLTYFQNEAQLDKSGLPSDRFFAERPEGSVSTLKIQRTQQEDSAVYLCASSPTTNEKLFFGSGTQLSVL.